The 13 T cell receptor beta chains in this list originate from one sample, sequenced in a study of blood T cell repertoires in COVID-19. Sequenced by immunoSEQ multiplex PCR; TCRdb stores in-frame clones only, minus some. The profile shows 200,000 to 300,000 clones, about 89% of them singletons. Sequencing input: PBMCs or T cells enriched from blood (not recorded which). The source of these receptors is a woman in her 30s who had recovered from COVID-19.

This rearrangement joins TRBV5-8 to TRBJ2-7, with a weak D call TRBD1 (5 bases). Germline CDR1 is SGHTS and CDR2 is YDEGEE. Trimming took 3 bases from V and 6 from J, leaving 19 bases between them. The length of the CDR3 is 15 residues. This chain's CDR3 is CASSSSGNSWAEQYF. The CDR3 nucleotides are TGTGCCAGCAGCTCCTCAGGGAATTCTTGGGCCGAGCAGTACTTC.

Here the CDR3 reads CAISKQGWDEQFF. The DNA for the CDR3 is TGTGCCATCTCCAAACAGGGATGGGATGAGCAGTTCTTC. J is TRBJ2-1 and V is TRBV25-1; a possible D gene is TRBD1 (6 bases). The CDR3 spans 13 residues. V gave up 10 bases and J gave up 8 bases, with 18 bases separating them. Germline V gives CDR1 MGHDK, CDR2 SYGVNS.

This rearrangement joins TRBV7-6 to TRBJ1-6; D possibly corresponds to TRBD1 (6 bases). The V gene lost 3 bases and the J gene lost 6 bases, with 12 bases spanning the gap. Germline-derived CDR1 and CDR2 are SGHVS and FNYEAQ. This CDR3 comprises 15 residues. DNA of the CDR3: TGTGCCAGCAGCTTCGACAGGCTTCCTAATTCACCCCTCCACTTT. Amino acid sequence: CASSFDRLPNSPLHF.

J is TRBJ2-1 and V is TRBV28; weak D call: TRBD2 (7 bases). Trimming removed 4 bases from V and 3 bases from J, with 10 bases in between. This CDR3 contains 14 residues. Looked up from germline, CDR1 is MDHEN and CDR2 is SYDVKM. The CDR3 reads CASSSGGIYNEQFF. CDR3 sequence (DNA): TGTGCCAGCAGTTCGGGGGGCATCTACAATGAGCAGTTCTTC.

V usage is TRBV6-4 and J usage is TRBJ1-6, with TRBD1 identical over 7 bases. The J segment lost 3 bases and the V segment lost 5 bases, leaving 1 base of the junction unmatched. The CDR3 covers 14 residues. Germline V lookup: CDR1 MRHNA, CDR2 SNTAGT. CDR3 DNA: TGTGCCAGCAGTCGGGACAGCTATAATTCACCCCTCCACTTT. As protein: CASSRDSYNSPLHF.

The chain employs TRBV5-8 and TRBJ2-1; D remains ambiguous. CDR3 length: 12 amino acids. CDR1 and CDR2 (germline): SGHTS, YDEGEE. The V gene lost 1 base and the J gene lost 9 bases, with 8 bases spanning the gap. DNA of the CDR3: TGTGCCAGCAGCTTGACCACTGTTGAGCAGTTCTTC. This codes for CASSLTTVEQFF.

This rearrangement joins TRBV28 to TRBJ1-5; D is unresolved. With 3 bases removed from V and 7 bases from J, the gap between germline ends came to 7 bases. Germline V gene data show CDR1 as MDHEN and CDR2 as SYDVKM. CDR3 length: 12 amino acids. The CDR3 loop is CASSFGKQPQHF. CDR3 DNA: TGTGCCAGCAGTTTCGGGAAACAGCCCCAGCATTTT.

V usage is TRBV19 and J usage is TRBJ1-4; 9 nucleotides align to TRBD1. Germline CDR1 reads LNHDA; CDR2 reads SQIVND (reference sequence). The CDR3 extends over 15 amino acids. J was trimmed by 8 bases and V by 4 bases; bases with no gene match: 8. The CDR3 DNA is TGTGCCAGTAGTAGGGGACAGGGAATAGGAGAAAAACTGTTTTTT. It is translated as CASSRGQGIGEKLFF.

The rearrangement links TRBV6-5 to TRBJ1-2; unclear D gene. The V end was cut by 5 bases, the J end by 8 bases, with 15 bases between. Germline CDR1 MNHEY, CDR2 SVGAGI. The CDR3 consists of 13 residues. CDR3 amino acids: CASSNRGGRGYTF. In DNA, the CDR3 is TGTGCCAGCAGTAATCGTGGAGGAAGGGGCTACACCTTC.

V is TRBV5-1 and J is TRBJ1-1; D unclear. Germline V gene sequence: CDR1 SGHRS, CDR2 YFSETQ. V was cut by 0 bases and J by 8 bases, with 14 bases left in between. The CDR3 sequence is 14 residues long. The CDR3 region has the DNA TGCGCCAGCAGCTTGGGACCCGGAAAGGAGGAAGCTTTCTTT. Translating it yields CASSLGPGKEEAFF.

The V gene is TRBV7-9, the J gene TRBJ1-2; TRBD1 matches 10 bases. After removal of 5 bases from V and 8 bases from J, the junction contained 11 bases not matched to a gene. Germline lookup yields CDR1 SEHNR and CDR2 FQNEAQ (reference sequence). The CDR3 is made up of 15 amino acids. The CDR3 here is CASSKETGGAKGYTF. CDR3 coding DNA: TGTGCCAGCAGCAAAGAGACAGGGGGCGCGAAAGGCTACACCTTC.

The V call is TRBV5-8, the J call TRBJ1-5, with D perhaps TRBD1 (6 bases). The CDR3 is made up of 17 amino acids. Germline lookup yields CDR1 SGHTS and CDR2 YDEGEE. Trimming took 2 bases from V and 2 from J, leaving 17 bases between them. CDR3 amino acids: CASSFPDRAGGNQPQHF. The CDR3 nucleotides read TGTGCCAGCAGCTTCCCCGACAGAGCAGGGGGCAATCAGCCCCAGCATTTT.

The chain joins TRBV2 to TRBJ2-6; D is ambiguous. The CDR3 length is 15 residues. CDR1 and CDR2 (germline): SNHLY, FYNNEI. Trimming took off 2 bases at V and 2 bases at J, with 7 bases between the two ends. CDR3 sequence reads: CASSERSPGANVLTF. CDR3 DNA sequence: TGTGCCAGCAGTGAACGGAGTCCTGGGGCCAACGTCCTGACTTTC.